Given below is one T cell receptor beta chain in context. This clone was found a few times. It lacks a known antigen. No clone much larger than this one lies a single base away; base qualities are absent. Trimming at the junction amounts to 6 bases on V and 10 bases on J, and the germline ends lie 18 bases apart. The germline V gene (reference sequence) specifies LNHDA as CDR1 and SQIVND as CDR2. CDR3 length: 14 amino acids, cysteine to phenylalanine. The read is trimmed to its CDR3 DNA, 42 bases read in frame from base 1. TCRbeta CDR3 regions were amplified from genomic DNA using the immunoSEQ Assay, a bias-controlled multiplex PCR. Per the original workflow: The number of nucleated cells in each sample was estimated by amplification of reference gene primers within the assay. Sequence reads were collapsed and filtered to measure the absolute abundance of every unique TCRbeta CDR3 rearrangement. For each sample, productive Simpson clonality was calculated by taking the square root of Simpson's diversity index across productive rearrangements. TCRdb took this table from immuneACCESS and kept in-frame rearrangements with V and J called. Such tables lack part of the clones; where checked against another copy, unresolved V genes explain under half of the gap, and the rest is unexplained. The V and J calls and clone size are taken from that table; D and trimming were inferred from the DNA. The table for this sample lists tens of thousands of clones; more than 70% of them were counted only once. In total, the top ten clones hold about 60% of the sample.

These data come from a study of blood T cell repertoires in COVID-19 (dated by TCRdb to the early 2020s). Background for the entire study: Samples covering the acute and convalescent phases of COVID-19 were provided by collaborators in the United States, Italy and Spain. The repertoires were released in a freely available public database meant as a resource for research on the immune response to SARS-CoV-2. The samples were drawn from two sources: the first 160 participants of the ongoing ImmuneRACE study, and 950 to 1,500 subjects contributed by 6 global collaborators. The sample metadata nearly always contained a de-identified subject ID, COVID-19 status, age in years and sex. Where available, HLA class I and class II types were taken from metadata supplied by the sample provider and were not determined by assay-based typing. Subjects who had been exposed to COVID-19, were actively infected with it, or had recovered from it provided the deeply sampled blood TCRbeta repertoires that made up the dataset. The prospective study material was composed of cDNA or gDNA derived from T cells, B-cell-depleted T cells, or PBMCs.

Beyond this particular receptor, the publication reports: Clinical and demographic metadata were provided uncurated, with the amount varying by source and participant.

Each collaborating institution followed its own protocols to collect whole blood in K2EDTA tubes. For TCRbeta analysis, collaborators shipped samples as frozen whole blood, isolated PBMCs, or DNA extracted from either of those sample types. The specimen was peripheral blood. This receptor chain uses TRBV19 and TRBJ1-4; a weak D assignment points to TRBD1 (6 bases agree). The source of this sequence is a man aged 70 or older with acute or convalescent COVID-19. The nucleotide sequence is TGTGCCAGTAGCCCCCAAACCCAGGGGCGAAAACTGTTTTTT. It codes for CASSPQTQGRKLFF. When the CDR3 is completed using the reference TRBV19 and TRBJ1-4 genes on either side, the full variable domain is DGGITQSPKYLFRKEGQNVTLSCEQNLNHDAMYWYRQDPGQGLRLIYYSQIVNDFQKGDIAEGYSVSREKKESFPLTVTSAQKNPTAFYLCASSPQTQGRKLFFGSGTQLSVL.